These T cell receptor beta chains were read from a single sample in a study of blood T cells in healthy people across ages. TCRdb reprocessed the 5' RACE reads via MiXCR and lists one record per CDR3 protein. The data hold 1.2 million to 1.5 million distinct CDR3 sequences, with roughly 59% observed a single time. The sequencing sample was made of blood. The receptors stem from a young man in good health. The CDR3 runs from the conserved cysteine through the conserved F or W. The D gene is left open where the match is weak. Where a row states a size, it is once, few, many or the class of an expanded clone; other rows omit it.

J | D | V | length | size | CDR3 | DNA
TRBJ2-6 | . | TRBV6-8 | 16 | few | CASSSSRDSGANVLTF | TGTGCCAGCAGTTCCTCTAGGGACTCTGGGGCCAACGTCCTGACTTTC
TRBJ2-1 | TRBD2 | TRBV28 | 14 | . | CASRGTSGKGEQFF | TGTGCCAGCCGAGGGACTAGCGGGAAGGGTGAGCAGTTCTTC
TRBJ2-7 | . | TRBV27 | 14 | . | CASSFFRGPYEQYF | TGTGCCAGCAGTTTCTTCAGGGGCCCCTACGAGCAGTACTTC
TRBJ1-2 | . | TRBV11-2 | 15 | . | CTSSLERRFNYGYTF | TGTACCAGCAGCTTAGAAAGGCGGTTTAACTATGGCTACACCTTC
TRBJ1-2 | . | TRBV3-1 | 16 | . | CASSQATAGNNYGYTF | TGTGCCAGCAGCCAAGCAACCGCGGGCAATAACTATGGCTACACCTTC
TRBJ1-6 | . | TRBV5-1 | 13 | . | CASSLQNNSPLHF | TGCGCCAGCAGCTTACAGAATAATTCACCCCTCCACTTT
TRBJ2-1 | . | TRBV5-6 | 13 | few | CASSLMDSNEQFF | TGTGCCAGCAGTTTAATGGATAGCAATGAGCAGTTCTTC
TRBJ1-4 | TRBD1 | TRBV12-3/TRBV12-4 | 16 | . | CASSLRQGLKNEKLFF | TGTGCCAGCAGTTTGAGACAGGGGTTGAAGAATGAAAAACTGTTTTTT
TRBJ2-3 | TRBD2 | TRBV5-6 | 16 | . | CASSLLREGRSDTQYF | TGTGCCAGCAGCTTGTTGAGGGAGGGCCGATCAGATACGCAGTATTTT
TRBJ1-2 | . | TRBV5-1 | 17 | few | CASSFDAAGPGLKGYTF | TGCGCCAGCAGCTTTGACGCTGCGGGGCCAGGGCTGAAGGGCTACACCTTC
TRBJ1-2 | TRBD1 | TRBV7-9 | 15 | few | CASSLGQGAHYGYTF | TGTGCCAGCAGCCTTGGACAGGGGGCTCACTATGGCTACACCTTC
TRBJ2-1 | . | TRBV5-1 | 13 | . | CASSQGKNNEQFF | TGCGCCAGCAGCCAGGGGAAAAACAATGAGCAGTTCTTC
TRBJ2-4 | TRBD2 | TRBV5-1 | 16 | . | CASSVTSDPPGNIQYF | TGCGCCAGCAGCGTGACTAGCGATCCGCCAGGGAACATTCAGTACTTC
TRBJ2-1 | . | TRBV4-2 | 15 | once | CASSPWAVSYNGQFF | TGTGCCAGCAGCCCTTGGGCGGTCTCCTACAATGGGCAGTTCTTC
TRBJ2-1 | . | TRBV20-1 | 16 | . | CSAPEERVARLDEQFF | TGCAGTGCCCCCGAGGAGCGGGTGGCTCGGCTCGATGAACAGTTCTTC
TRBJ1-2 | . | TRBV12-3/TRBV12-4 | 12 | . | CASSPTSYGYTF | TGTGCCAGCAGCCCGACAAGCTATGGCTACACCTTC
TRBJ2-5 | . | TRBV15 | 13 | . | CATSPRFRETQYF | TGTGCCACCAGCCCTAGGTTCAGGGAGACCCAGTACTTC
TRBJ2-2 | . | TRBV6-1 | 16 | . | CASSEAGGAETGELFF | TGTGCCAGCAGTGAAGCTGGCGGGGCAGAGACCGGGGAGCTGTTTTTT
TRBJ2-1 | . | TRBV12-3/TRBV12-4 | 15 | . | CASSSSLDPYNEQFF | TGTGCCAGCAGTTCAAGCTTGGACCCCTACAATGAGCAGTTCTTC
TRBJ2-1 | TRBD2 | TRBV20-1 | 17 | . | CSASGTSGTSPYDEQFF | TGCAGTGCCTCCGGGACTAGCGGGACATCCCCCTACGATGAGCAGTTCTTC
TRBJ2-2 | TRBD1 | TRBV29-1 | 15 | . | CSVGGRDRGTGELFF | TGCAGCGTTGGCGGCCGGGACAGGGGAACCGGGGAGCTGTTTTTT
TRBJ2-5 | . | TRBV7-6 | 16 | . | CASSLRGMRSYNEQYF | TGTGCCAGCAGCTTACGCGGGATGAGGTCCTACAATGAGCAGTACTTC
TRBJ2-7 | . | TRBV7-9 | 15 | few | CASSLERRGSYEQYF | TGTGCCAGCAGCTTAGAAAGGCGGGGCAGCTACGAGCAGTACTTC
TRBJ2-5 | . | TRBV20-1 | 11 | . | CSAGWGETQYF | TGCAGTGCAGGGTGGGGGGAGACCCAGTACTTC
TRBJ2-1 | TRBD1 | TRBV29-1 | 14 | . | CSVDPRTGVHEQFF | TGCAGCGTTGACCCCCGAACAGGGGTACATGAGCAGTTCTTC
TRBJ2-7 | . | TRBV20-1 | 11 | few | CSAFASYEQYF | TGCAGTGCGTTCGCCTCCTACGAGCAGTACTTC
TRBJ2-7 | . | TRBV29-1 | 14 | . | CSVSGRDRPYEQYF | TGCAGCGTTTCCGGCAGGGATCGTCCCTACGAGCAGTACTTC
TRBJ1-4 | TRBD1 | TRBV6-6 | 14 | . | CASSPGQGDEKLFF | TGTGCCAGCAGTCCGGGACAGGGTGATGAAAAACTGTTTTTT
TRBJ2-7 | TRBD1 | TRBV7-9 | 15 | many | CASSPGQGSSYEQYF | TGTGCCAGCAGCCCTGGACAGGGAAGCTCCTACGAGCAGTACTTC
TRBJ2-7 | TRBD1 | TRBV15 | 14 | . | CAVSGTGDSYEQYF | TGTGCCGTATCCGGGACAGGGGACTCCTACGAGCAGTACTTC
TRBJ1-4 | . | TRBV7-8 | 16 | once | CASSLEFRVGGEKLFF | TGTGCCAGCAGCTTAGAGTTCCGGGTAGGGGGTGAAAAACTGTTTTTT
TRBJ2-1 | . | TRBV10-3 | 17 | . | CAISSPREIVSYDEQFF | TGTGCCATCAGTTCCCCTAGGGAGATAGTGTCCTACGATGAGCAGTTCTTC
TRBJ2-7 | TRBD2 | TRBV7-9 | 15 | . | CASRTTSGSSYEQYF | TGTGCCAGCAGAACAACTAGCGGGAGTTCCTACGAGCAGTACTTC
TRBJ1-5 | . | TRBV4-1 | 15 | . | CASSQGQLSNQPQPF | TGCGCCAGCAGCCAAGGACAGTTAAGCAATCAGCCCCAGCCTTTT
TRBJ2-1 | TRBD1 | TRBV12-3/TRBV12-4 | 12 | . | CASLQGASEQFF | TGTGCCAGCCTCCAGGGGGCGAGTGAGCAGTTCTTC
TRBJ2-1 | . | TRBV7-2 | 15 | many | CASSFRGSSYNEQFF | TGTGCCAGCAGCTTCCGGGGGAGCTCCTACAATGAGCAGTTCTTC
TRBJ2-1 | TRBD2 | TRBV7-2 | 14 | many | CASRLAGGYNEQFF | TGTGCCAGCCGACTAGCGGGAGGGTACAATGAGCAGTTCTTC
TRBJ2-5 | . | TRBV25-1 | 15 | . | CASSALDGYQETQYF | TGTGCCAGCAGCGCCCTGGACGGGTACCAAGAGACCCAGTACTTC
TRBJ2-1 | . | TRBV6-5 | 13 | . | CASRMGSWNEQFF | TGTGCCAGCAGGATGGGGAGCTGGAATGAGCAGTTCTTC
TRBJ2-3 | TRBD2 | TRBV12-3/TRBV12-4 | 14 | . | CASGSSGSTDTQYF | TGTGCCAGCGGATCTAGCGGATCCACAGATACGCAGTATTTT
TRBJ1-2 | . | TRBV18 | 14 | few | CASSPSGTNYGYTF | TGTGCCAGCTCACCATCAGGGACGAACTATGGCTACACCTTC
TRBJ2-7 | TRBD1 | TRBV10-2 | 18 | . | CASSEFRTGEPPSYEQYF | TGCGCCAGCAGTGAGTTTCGGACAGGGGAACCGCCCTCCTACGAGCAGTACTTC
TRBJ2-3 | . | TRBV6-1 | 13 | . | CASSDGGTDTQYF | TGTGCCAGCAGTGATGGCGGCACAGATACGCAGTATTTT
TRBJ1-5 | . | TRBV29-1 | 13 | few | CSVANGGNQPQHF | TGCAGCGTCGCAAACGGGGGCAATCAGCCCCAGCATTTT
TRBJ1-1 | . | TRBV30 | 14 | . | CAWSWSEEADEAFF | TGTGCCTGGAGTTGGTCTGAGGAGGCGGATGAAGCTTTCTTT
TRBJ2-5 | TRBD2 | TRBV5-6 | 17 | . | CASSLPRLAGGQETQYF | TGTGCCAGCAGCTTGCCCCGACTAGCGGGGGGTCAAGAGACCCAGTACTTC
TRBJ1-2 | TRBD1 | TRBV12-3/TRBV12-4 | 14 | . | CASSSRQGSRGYTF | TGTGCCAGCAGTTCTCGACAGGGCAGCAGGGGCTACACCTTC